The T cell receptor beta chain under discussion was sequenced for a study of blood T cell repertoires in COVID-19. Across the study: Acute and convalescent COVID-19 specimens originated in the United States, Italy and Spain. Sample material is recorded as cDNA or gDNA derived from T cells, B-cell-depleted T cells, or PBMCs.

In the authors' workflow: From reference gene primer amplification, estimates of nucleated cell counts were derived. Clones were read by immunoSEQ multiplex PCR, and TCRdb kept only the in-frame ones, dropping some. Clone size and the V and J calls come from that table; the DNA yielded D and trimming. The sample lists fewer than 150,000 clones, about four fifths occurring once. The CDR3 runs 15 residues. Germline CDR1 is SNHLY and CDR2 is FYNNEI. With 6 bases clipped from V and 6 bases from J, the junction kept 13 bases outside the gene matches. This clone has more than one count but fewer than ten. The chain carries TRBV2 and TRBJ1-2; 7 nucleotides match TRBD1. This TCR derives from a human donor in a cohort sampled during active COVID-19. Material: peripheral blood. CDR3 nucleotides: TGTGCCAGCAGCCCTACAGGGGAAAGCCCCAATGGCTACACCTTC. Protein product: CASSPTGESPNGYTF.